These 12 T cell receptor beta chains were all obtained from the same sample, sequenced in a study of T-cell reconstitution after alpha-beta-depleted transplantation in children. Unique molecular identifiers tagged the TCRbeta library. TCRdb fed the PCR reads into MiXCR, producing one record per CDR3 protein. The table includes around 400,000 distinct CDR3 sequences, 9.5% to 13% detected once. The specimen was PBMCs from the stem cell graft donor, collected from the stem cell graft. All receptors come from a human donor who donated a stem cell graft to a child with acute myeloid leukemia.

This clonotype was detected a few times. The gene calls are TRBV21-1 and TRBJ2-4; the table's D gene call, TRBD1, was not cross checked with the DNA. TRBV21-1 is reported as a pseudogene. CDR3 length equals 16 residues. The CDR3 DNA follows: TGTGCCAGCAGCACAGGGGACAGGGGTTCCAAAAACATTCAGTACTTC. Protein: CASSTGDRGSKNIQYF.

Only a few counts were recorded for this clonotype. The chain combines TRBV11-3 with TRBJ2-1; D call uncertain. The CDR3 runs 17 residues. Germline CDR1 reads SGHNT; CDR2 reads YENEEA. The V end lost 2 bases, the J end lost 4 bases, and 18 bases lay between the germline ends. This CDR3 is CASSLIVGFAPYNEQFF. CDR3 in DNA: TGTGCCAGCAGCTTAATCGTCGGCTTTGCCCCTTACAATGAGCAGTTCTTC.

The chain is built from TRBV20-1 and TRBJ1-4; D gene unclear. The length of the CDR3 is 13 residues. The germline gives CDR1 DFQATT, CDR2 SNEGSKA (reference sequence). V lost 2 bases, J lost 8 bases, and 12 bases lay in between. The DNA for the CDR3 is TGCAGTGCTAGATCGGACCTTAACGAAAAACTGTTTTTT. As protein: CSARSDLNEKLFF.

The chain links TRBV12-3 or TRBV12-4 to TRBJ2-4, with D tentatively TRBD2 (5 bases). Trimming shortened V by 5 bases and J by 3 bases, and 20 bases separated the two germline ends. The CDR3 consists of 17 residues. For the CDR3, the DNA is TGTGCCAGCAGTCCGTACGGGGTTCGCATCGTCAAAAACATTCAGTACTTC. As protein: CASSPYGVRIVKNIQYF.

The gene calls are TRBV27 and TRBJ2-5; maybe TRBD2 (7 bases). The germline V gene has CDR1 MNHEY and CDR2 SMNVEV (reference sequence). V was trimmed by 6 bases and J by 4 bases, leaving 15 bases between them. CDR3 length: 14 amino acids. The CDR3 DNA is TGTGCCAGCAGCCCAAGGGGGGGTCGAGAGACCCAGTACTTC. Translation gives CASSPRGGRETQYF.

Only a few counts were recorded for this clonotype. The chain recombines TRBV5-1 with TRBJ2-7, with 7 bases identical to TRBD1. The CDR3 is 15 residues long. V shed 0 bases and J 2 bases; nucleotides not matched to a gene: 5. The germline V gene encodes CDR1 SGHRS and CDR2 YFSETQ. The CDR3: CASSLDGQGAYEQYF. In DNA, the CDR3 is TGCGCCAGCAGCTTGGACGGGCAGGGGGCCTACGAGCAGTACTTC.

This clonotype was seen a handful of times. V gene TRBV7-2 combines with J gene TRBJ2-1; 9 nucleotides align to TRBD2. The CDR3 is made up of 17 amino acids. V was pared by 0 bases and J by 7 bases, with 10 bases of the junction left unmatched. Germline V lookup: CDR1 SGHTA, CDR2 FQGNSA. In nucleotides, the CDR3 is TGTGCCAGCAGCTTAGCTGGAGGCGGGGGGGCTTATAATGAGCAGTTCTTC. Translated, it gives CASSLAGGGGAYNEQFF.

The V call is TRBV7-2, the J call TRBJ2-5; D is possibly TRBD1 or TRBD2 (5 bases each). This CDR3 region has 14 residues. CDR1 and CDR2 from the germline V gene are SGHTA and FQGNSA. The germline V and J ends were trimmed by 7 bases and 2 bases, with 14 bases remaining between them. The CDR3 DNA is TGTGCCAGCACCTACGGGGCCCTACAAGAGACCCAGTACTTC. This sequence encodes CASTYGALQETQYF.

This clonotype was observed many times. The chain couples TRBV9 to TRBJ1-2; 7 bases are shared with TRBD1. With 5 bases clipped from V and 2 bases from J, the junction kept 3 bases outside the gene matches. The CDR3 runs to 13 residues. Per the germline V gene, CDR1 is SGDLS and CDR2 is YYNGEE. CDR3 coding DNA: TGTGCCAGCAGTGAGACAGGGAACTATGGCTACACCTTC. This encodes CASSETGNYGYTF.

This clonotype appeared many times. The rearrangement links TRBV6-5 to TRBJ2-7; TRBD1 is a possible D gene (7 bases). V dropped 2 bases and J dropped 7 bases, with 12 bases sitting between them. CDR1 MNHEY and CDR2 SVGAGI come from the germline V gene. The CDR3 is 13 amino acids. This chain's CDR3 is CASSYGQGGEQYF. The CDR3 bases are TGTGCCAGCAGTTACGGGCAGGGGGGTGAGCAGTACTTC.

This chain links TRBV7-6 with TRBJ2-2, with D possibly called TRBD1 or TRBD2 (5 bases each). The CDR3 length is 17 residues. V lost 1 base and J lost 0, with 12 bases in between. Per germline, CDR1 SGHVS and CDR2 FNYEAQ. This CDR3 is CASSLVGTSANTGELFF. The CDR3 DNA is TGTGCCAGCAGCTTAGTTGGGACGTCCGCGAACACCGGGGAGCTGTTTTTT. The whole variable domain, remainder taken from reference TRBV7-6 and TRBJ2-2, is GAGVSQSPRYKVTKRGQDVALRCDPISGHVSLYWYRQALGQGPEFLTYFNYEAQQDKSGLPNDRFSAERPEGSISTLTIQRTEQRDSAMYRCASSLVGTSANTGELFFGEGSRLTVL.

The chain employs TRBV5-4 and TRBJ2-3; D is possibly TRBD1 or TRBD2 (6 bases each). The CDR3 sequence is 16 residues long. Germline-derived CDR1 and CDR2 are SGHNT and YYREEE (reference sequence). V lost 5 bases, J lost 4 bases, and 20 bases lay in between. The CDR3 sequence: CASSGMDSGGADTQYF. CDR3 in DNA: TGTGCCAGCAGTGGGATGGACAGTGGCGGGGCAGATACGCAGTATTTT. The entire variable domain, with the rest obtained from reference TRBV5-4 and TRBJ2-3, is as follows: ETGVTQSPTHLIKTRGQQVTLRCSSQSGHNTVSWYQQALGQGPQFIFQYYREEENGRGNFPPRFSGLQFPNYSSELNVNALELDDSALYLCASSGMDSGGADTQYFGPGTRLTVL.